Listed below are T cell receptor beta chains from one sample, sequenced in a study of blood T cell repertoires in COVID-19. This table comes from immunoSEQ multiplex PCR, and its TCRdb copy is limited to in-frame clones, with some not included. The sample shows about 310,000 clones, around 86% of them seen only once. The sequencing input was peripheral blood. The origin of the receptors is a man aged 45-60 years with active or convalescent COVID-19. CDR3s include the opening cysteine and the closing phenylalanine or tryptophan. A D gene is named only where the DNA matches it firmly. Clone size appears in some rows only: once, few, many, or a class for an expanded clone.

J gene: TRBJ1-2
V gene: TRBV19
D gene: NA
clone size: once
CDR3 DNA: TGTGCCAGTAGTCCACTAAACAGGGCCGAAACCTTC
CDR3 protein: CASSPLNRAETF

J gene: TRBJ2-1
V gene: TRBV28
D gene: NA
clone size: once
CDR3 DNA: TGTGCCAGCAGTTTAGGGGGGAATGAGCAGTTCTTC
CDR3 protein: CASSLGGNEQFF

J gene: TRBJ1-2
V gene: TRBV30
D gene: NA
clone size: NA
CDR3 DNA: TGTGCCTGGAGTGTACTAGGGCGACCTAACTATGGCTACACCTTC
CDR3 protein: CAWSVLGRPNYGYTF

J gene: TRBJ2-5
V gene: TRBV7-8
D gene: TRBD2
clone size: NA
CDR3 DNA: TGTGCCAGCAGCTTCCTAGCGGGAGCCGAGACCCAGTACTTC
CDR3 protein: CASSFLAGAETQYF

J gene: TRBJ1-2
V gene: TRBV12-3/TRBV12-4
D gene: NA
clone size: NA
CDR3 DNA: TGTGCCAGCAGCTCCACGGACAGCTATGGCTACACCTTC
CDR3 protein: CASSSTDSYGYTF

J gene: TRBJ1-6
V gene: TRBV6-5
D gene: NA
clone size: NA
CDR3 DNA: TGTGCCAGCAGTTACTCGATTTACCCCCGGGATTCACCCCTCCACTTT
CDR3 protein: CASSYSIYPRDSPLHF

J gene: TRBJ1-2
V gene: TRBV19
D gene: TRBD1
clone size: NA
CDR3 DNA: TGTGCCAGTAGTCCAGGACAGGGTCGCTATGGCTACACCTTC
CDR3 protein: CASSPGQGRYGYTF

J gene: TRBJ2-2
V gene: TRBV6-2/TRBV6-3
D gene: NA
clone size: NA
CDR3 DNA: TGTGCCAGCAGTTTTAGAAGTTACACCGGGGAGCTGTTTTTT
CDR3 protein: CASSFRSYTGELFF

J gene: TRBJ1-1
V gene: TRBV3-1/TRBV3-2
D gene: NA
clone size: NA
CDR3 DNA: TGTGCCAGCAGCCTTTCAGGGTACACTGAAGCTTTCTTT
CDR3 protein: CASSLSGYTEAFF

J gene: TRBJ1-4
V gene: TRBV4-2
D gene: TRBD1
clone size: NA
CDR3 DNA: TGTGCCAGCAGCCAAGATGGACAGGTGGCAGCAACTAATGAAAAACTGTTTTTT
CDR3 protein: CASSQDGQVAATNEKLFF

J gene: TRBJ2-7
V gene: TRBV6-5
D gene: TRBD1
clone size: few
CDR3 DNA: TGTGCCAGCAGGAAAGGACAGGGCCACGAGCAGTACTTC
CDR3 protein: CASRKGQGHEQYF

J gene: TRBJ1-6
V gene: TRBV7-8
D gene: TRBD1
clone size: NA
CDR3 DNA: TGTGCCAGCAGCGCCCGGACAGGAGGGTACGATAATTCACCCCTCCACTTT
CDR3 protein: CASSARTGGYDNSPLHF

J gene: TRBJ1-5
V gene: TRBV18
D gene: NA
clone size: NA
CDR3 DNA: TGTGCCAGCTCACCTGACGGGTCCCGACTCAATCAGCCCCAGCATTTT
CDR3 protein: CASSPDGSRLNQPQHF

J gene: TRBJ1-6
V gene: TRBV2
D gene: NA
clone size: NA
CDR3 DNA: TGTGCCAGCAGTGTGCGGAGCTCCTATAATTCACCCCTCCACTTT
CDR3 protein: CASSVRSSYNSPLHF

J gene: TRBJ2-3
V gene: TRBV7-3
D gene: NA
clone size: NA
CDR3 DNA: TGTGCCAGCAGCTTAATTGGGGGGGGGCCCCAAGATACGCAGTATTTT
CDR3 protein: CASSLIGGGPQDTQYF

J gene: TRBJ1-2
V gene: TRBV3-1/TRBV3-2
D gene: NA
clone size: NA
CDR3 DNA: TGTGCCAGCAGCCCAGGTGGACAGAGGAACTATGGCTACACCTTC
CDR3 protein: CASSPGGQRNYGYTF

J gene: TRBJ1-1
V gene: TRBV28
D gene: TRBD1
clone size: NA
CDR3 DNA: TGTGCCAGCAGTTCAACAAACAGGGGGCGGGTCACTGAAGCTTTCTTT
CDR3 protein: CASSSTNRGRVTEAFF

J gene: TRBJ1-1
V gene: TRBV29-1
D gene: NA
clone size: NA
CDR3 DNA: TGCAGCGGCGTCCCCGCGGTGAACACTGAAGCTTTCTTT
CDR3 protein: CSGVPAVNTEAFF

J gene: TRBJ1-1
V gene: TRBV7-2
D gene: NA
clone size: NA
CDR3 DNA: TGTGCCAGCAGCTTTTGGGCAGCCGAAGCTTTCTTT
CDR3 protein: CASSFWAAEAFF

J gene: TRBJ1-4
V gene: TRBV4-1
D gene: TRBD1
clone size: NA
CDR3 DNA: TGCGCCAGCAGCCTACGTAAGGGGGCGGAAAGTGAAAAACTGTTTTTT
CDR3 protein: CASSLRKGAESEKLFF

J gene: TRBJ1-2
V gene: TRBV7-9
D gene: TRBD1
clone size: once
CDR3 DNA: TGTGCCAGCAGCTTAGGACAGGGGGAAATAGGGTATGGCTACACCTTC
CDR3 protein: CASSLGQGEIGYGYTF

J gene: TRBJ1-4
V gene: TRBV18
D gene: NA
clone size: NA
CDR3 DNA: TGTGCCAGCTCACCTCGACAGGATAAGGATGAAAAACTGTTTTTT
CDR3 protein: CASSPRQDKDEKLFF

J gene: TRBJ1-6
V gene: TRBV30
D gene: NA
clone size: many
CDR3 DNA: TGTGCCTGGAGTTTAGTGGGCCGCCTCCACTTT
CDR3 protein: CAWSLVGRLHF

J gene: TRBJ1-2
V gene: TRBV28
D gene: NA
clone size: NA
CDR3 DNA: TGTGCCAGCGGGATGACAGCCCCGGAACTTAACTATGGCTACACCTTC
CDR3 protein: CASGMTAPELNYGYTF

J gene: TRBJ2-7
V gene: TRBV7-9
D gene: TRBD1
clone size: NA
CDR3 DNA: TGTGCCAGCAGCTTCAGGGGGCCCTCCTACGAGCAGTACTTC
CDR3 protein: CASSFRGPSYEQYF

J gene: TRBJ1-1
V gene: TRBV19
D gene: NA
clone size: NA
CDR3 DNA: TGTGCCAGTAGTATATTGGCCATGAACACTGAAGCTTTCTTT
CDR3 protein: CASSILAMNTEAFF

J gene: TRBJ2-7
V gene: TRBV10-2
D gene: TRBD1
clone size: NA
CDR3 DNA: TGCGCCAGCAGTGGGACAGGGAACGAGCAGTACTTC
CDR3 protein: CASSGTGNEQYF

J gene: TRBJ1-1
V gene: TRBV18
D gene: TRBD1
clone size: NA
CDR3 DNA: TGTGCCAGCTCACGGGACAGAAACACTGAAGCTTTCTTT
CDR3 protein: CASSRDRNTEAFF

J gene: TRBJ1-3
V gene: TRBV7-2
D gene: NA
clone size: NA
CDR3 DNA: TGTGCCAGCAGCTTTGCAGGTTCTGGAAACACCATATATTTT
CDR3 protein: CASSFAGSGNTIYF

J gene: TRBJ2-7
V gene: TRBV19
D gene: TRBD1
clone size: NA
CDR3 DNA: TGTGCCAGTAGTAAAGGACAGGGTACCCACGAGCAGTACTTC
CDR3 protein: CASSKGQGTHEQYF

J gene: TRBJ2-1
V gene: TRBV7-2
D gene: NA
clone size: NA
CDR3 DNA: TGTGCCAGCAGCTTAGGGGGGGGCGGGAGAAGCTACAATGAGCAGTTCTTC
CDR3 protein: CASSLGGGGRSYNEQFF

J gene: TRBJ2-7
V gene: TRBV4-1
D gene: NA
clone size: NA
CDR3 DNA: TGCGCCAGCAGCCAAGAGTGGCGGACATCCAGCTCCTACGAGCAGTACTTC
CDR3 protein: CASSQEWRTSSSYEQYF

J gene: TRBJ2-1
V gene: TRBV7-8
D gene: TRBD2
clone size: NA
CDR3 DNA: TGTGCCAGCAGCTACAGCGGGAGCGAATACAATGAGCAGTTCTTC
CDR3 protein: CASSYSGSEYNEQFF

J gene: TRBJ2-4
V gene: TRBV5-5
D gene: NA
clone size: NA
CDR3 DNA: TGTGCCAGCAGCCCGGAGAGAGCCAAAAACATTCAGTACTTC
CDR3 protein: CASSPERAKNIQYF

J gene: TRBJ2-1
V gene: TRBV5-4
D gene: TRBD2
clone size: NA
CDR3 DNA: TGTGCCAGCAGCTCCCGGACTAGCGAGTCAGAGCAGTTCTTC
CDR3 protein: CASSSRTSESEQFF

J gene: TRBJ1-5
V gene: TRBV23-1
D gene: NA
clone size: NA
CDR3 DNA: TGCGCCAGCAGTCTAAGGGGGTGTAGGCAGCCCCAGCATTTT
CDR3 protein: CASSLRGCRQPQHF

J gene: TRBJ1-2
V gene: TRBV10-3
D gene: NA
clone size: NA
CDR3 DNA: TGTGCCATCAGGGACACCTATGGCTACACCTTC
CDR3 protein: CAIRDTYGYTF

J gene: TRBJ2-7
V gene: TRBV7-3
D gene: TRBD2
clone size: NA
CDR3 DNA: TGTGCCAGCAGCGCGGACCCTACTAGCGCCATCTACGAGCAGTACTTC
CDR3 protein: CASSADPTSAIYEQYF

J gene: TRBJ1-3
V gene: TRBV9
D gene: NA
clone size: NA
CDR3 DNA: TGTGCCAGCAGCTCCCCTTCCTCTGGAAACACCATATATTTT
CDR3 protein: CASSSPSSGNTIYF

J gene: TRBJ1-2
V gene: TRBV19
D gene: NA
clone size: NA
CDR3 DNA: TGTGCCAGTAGTACCGACCGGGACTATGGCTACACCTTC
CDR3 protein: CASSTDRDYGYTF

J gene: TRBJ2-1
V gene: TRBV18
D gene: TRBD2
clone size: NA
CDR3 DNA: TGTGCCAGCTCACCTAATAGCGGGGGGCACTCCTACAATGAGCAGTTCTTC
CDR3 protein: CASSPNSGGHSYNEQFF